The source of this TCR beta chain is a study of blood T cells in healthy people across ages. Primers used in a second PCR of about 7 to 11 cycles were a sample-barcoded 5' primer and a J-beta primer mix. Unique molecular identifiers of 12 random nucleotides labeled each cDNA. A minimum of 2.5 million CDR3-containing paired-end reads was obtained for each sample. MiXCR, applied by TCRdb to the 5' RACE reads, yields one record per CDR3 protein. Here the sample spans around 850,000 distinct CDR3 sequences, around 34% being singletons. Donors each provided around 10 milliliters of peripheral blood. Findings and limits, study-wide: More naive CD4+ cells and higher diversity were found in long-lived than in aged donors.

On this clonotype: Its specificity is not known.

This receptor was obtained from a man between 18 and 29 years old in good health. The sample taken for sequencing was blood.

Written as DNA, the CDR3 is TGTGCCAGCAGCCAAGCAGGCGGTCCCAGCACAGATACGCAGTATTTT. Protein product: CASSQAGGPSTDTQYF. The chain is built from TRBV4-2 and TRBJ2-3; D is unresolved. Germline loops: CDR1 LGHNA, CDR2 YNFKEQ. CDR3 length equals 16 residues. V lost 1 base to trimming and J lost 0 bases, with 11 bases between them.